The 3 T cell receptor beta chains given below trace back to one sample, sequenced in a study of T cell responses to AZD1222 COVID-19 vaccine. TCRdb keeps only in-frame clones here, not all; method: immunoSEQ multiplex PCR. The table lists 120,000 or so clones, roughly 92% of them singletons. This sample comprised peripheral blood, obtained 28 days after the second AZD1222 dose. The source of these receptors is an adult who received the AZD1222 COVID-19 vaccine.

This rearrangement joins TRBV18 to TRBJ1-2, with TRBD1 matching 9 bases. With V trimmed by 6 bases and J by 3 bases, 5 bases remained unmatched. CDR3 length: 14 residues. The germline V gene encodes CDR1 KGHSH and CDR2 LQKENI. The CDR3 DNA reads TGTGCCAGCTCGGACAGGGGCGCGGACTATGGCTACACCTTC. This encodes CASSDRGADYGYTF. The entire variable domain, with the rest obtained from reference TRBV18 and TRBJ1-2, is as follows: NAGVMQNPRHLVRRRGQEARLRCSPMKGHSHVYWYRQLPEEGLKFMVYLQKENIIDESGMPKERFSAEFPKEGPSILRIQQVVRGDSAAYFCASSDRGADYGYTFGSGTRLTVV.

On this clone itself: A read error may account for a junction end that differs from germline. J is TRBJ2-3 and V is TRBV7-7; 8 bases align to TRBD1. The germline gives CDR1 SSHAT, CDR2 FNYEAQ (reference sequence). The CDR3 is 13 amino acids. CDR3 sequence: CASSPQGADTQYF. CDR3 bases: TGTGCTAGCAGCCCCCAGGGGGCGGATACGCAGTATTTT. Full variable domain (outside the CDR3, taken from reference TRBV7-7 and TRBJ2-3): GAGVSQSPRYKVTKRGQDVTLRCDPISSHATLYWYQQALGQGPEFLTYFNYEAQPDKSGLPSDRFSAERPEGSISTLTIQRTEQRDSAMYRCASSPQGADTQYFGPGTRLTVL.

The CDR3 nucleotides are TGTGCCAGCAGCCGACAGGGCTACGAGCAGTACTTC. Translating it yields CASSRQGYEQYF. The rearrangement joins TRBV7-8 to TRBJ2-7, with 7 bases lining up with TRBD1. The V gene's germline CDR1 is SGHVS and CDR2 FQNEAQ. J lost 3 bases, V lost 5 bases, and 1 base had no gene match. The CDR3 consists of 12 residues.